The next 4 T cell receptor beta chains were all read from a single sample in a study of blood T cell repertoires in COVID-19. Measured with immunoSEQ multiplex PCR; TCRdb has only the in-frame clones, and not every one. Counted here are over 300,000 clones, approximately 85% occurring once; the ten biggest clones make up roughly 7%. The source material was peripheral blood. All receptors derive from a human donor in a cohort sampled during active COVID-19.

The chain uses TRBV3-1 (or the pseudogene TRBV3-2) and TRBJ2-3; 9 nucleotides line up with TRBD2. Germline lookup yields CDR1 LGHDT and CDR2 YNNKEL (reference sequence). The length of the CDR3 is 16 residues. V lost 4 bases and J lost 5; bases outside the gene matches: 10. The chain's CDR3 is CASSPYSSGVRDTQYF. CDR3 coding DNA: TGTGCCAGCAGCCCCTACTCTAGCGGGGTGAGAGATACGCAGTATTTT.

The chain carries TRBV20-1 and TRBJ1-1, with 7 positions matching TRBD1. The J segment lost 1 base and the V segment lost 3 bases, leaving 11 bases of the junction unmatched. Germline CDR1 DFQATT, CDR2 SNEGSKA (reference sequence). The CDR3 loop spans 16 amino acids. CDR3 nucleotide sequence: TGCAGTGCTAGTCCCGCAGGGGGACGCAGGAACACTGAAGCTTTCTTT. This codes for CSASPAGGRRNTEAFF.

This clone was counted ten times or more. The genes are TRBV6-4 and TRBJ2-1, with a possible D match to TRBD1 (6 bases). V was cut by 0 bases and J by 6 bases, with 6 bases left in between. This CDR3 is built from 13 residues. Germline assignment: CDR1 MRHNA and CDR2 SNTAGT. The CDR3 DNA sequence: TGTGCCAGCAGTGACTCGGGGGCCAATGAGCAGTTCTTC. Encoded protein: CASSDSGANEQFF.

The chain has TRBV29-1 and TRBJ1-1; the D is unclear. V lost 4 bases, J lost 3 bases, and 6 bases lay in between. CDR3 length equals 11 residues. Germline CDR1 and CDR2: SQVTM and ANQGSEA. CDR3 protein: CSVGADTEAFF. DNA of the CDR3: TGCAGCGTTGGGGCCGACACTGAAGCTTTCTTT.